Sample share makes the clone carrying this T cell receptor beta chain large (0.1 to 1%). Sequencing was performed with immunoSEQ multiplex PCR; in TCRdb, only in-frame clones are kept and a portion is missing. The sample gives approximately 33,000 clones, around 93% of which show up once; over 8.5% is in the top ten. This sample was included in a study of PD-1 and CTLA-4 blockade in melanoma. The V end lost 5 bases, the J end lost 2 bases, and 7 bases lay between the germline ends. The CDR3 extends over 12 amino acids. From germline, CDR1 is MNHEY and CDR2 SVGAGI. V and J are TRBV6-5 and TRBJ2-7; possible D gene TRBD2, 6 bases. The sample consisted of CD8+ T cells from peripheral blood, taken from a patient given anti-PD-1 treatment. The receptor was derived from a human donor with melanoma. CDR3: CASSTSTYEQYF. CDR3 in DNA: TGTGCCAGCAGTACTAGCACCTACGAGCAGTACTTC.